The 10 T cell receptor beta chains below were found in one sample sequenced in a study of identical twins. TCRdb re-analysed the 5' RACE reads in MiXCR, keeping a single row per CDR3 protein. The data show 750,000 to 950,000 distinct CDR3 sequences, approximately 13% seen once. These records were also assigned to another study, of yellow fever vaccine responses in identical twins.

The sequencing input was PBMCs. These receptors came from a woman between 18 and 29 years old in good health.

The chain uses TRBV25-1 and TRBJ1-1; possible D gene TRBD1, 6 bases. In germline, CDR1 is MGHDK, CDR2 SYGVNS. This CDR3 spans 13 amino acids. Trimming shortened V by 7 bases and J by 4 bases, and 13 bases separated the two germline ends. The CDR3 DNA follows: TGTGCCAGCAACGACAGGTGGGGCACTGAAGCTTTCTTT. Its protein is CASNDRWGTEAFF. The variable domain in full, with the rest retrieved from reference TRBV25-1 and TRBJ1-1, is EADIYQTPRYLVIGTGKKITLECSQTMGHDKMYWYQQDPGMELHLIHYSYGVNSTEKGDLSSESTVSRIRTEHFPLTLESARPSHTSQYLCASNDRWGTEAFFGQGTRLTVV.

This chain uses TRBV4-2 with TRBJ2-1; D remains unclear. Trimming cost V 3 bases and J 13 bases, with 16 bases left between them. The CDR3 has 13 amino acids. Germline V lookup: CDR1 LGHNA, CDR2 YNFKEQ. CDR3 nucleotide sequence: TGTGCCAGCAGCCAGGCCTGGTCGGATATACAGTTCTTC. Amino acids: CASSQAWSDIQFF.

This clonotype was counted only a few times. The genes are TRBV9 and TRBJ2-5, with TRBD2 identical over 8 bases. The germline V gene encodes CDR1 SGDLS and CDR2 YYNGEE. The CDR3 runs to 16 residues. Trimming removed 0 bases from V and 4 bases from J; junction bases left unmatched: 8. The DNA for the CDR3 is TGTGCCAGCAGCGTAGCTGTAGCGGGAATGGGAGAGACCCAGTACTTC. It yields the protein CASSVAVAGMGETQYF.

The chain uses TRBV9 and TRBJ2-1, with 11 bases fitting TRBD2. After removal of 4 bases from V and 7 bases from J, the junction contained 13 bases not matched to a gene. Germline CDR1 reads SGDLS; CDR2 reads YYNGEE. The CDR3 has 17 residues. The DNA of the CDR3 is TGTGCCAGCAGCCCCACCACCGGGACTAGCGGAAGAAATGAGCAGTTCTTC. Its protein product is CASSPTTGTSGRNEQFF.

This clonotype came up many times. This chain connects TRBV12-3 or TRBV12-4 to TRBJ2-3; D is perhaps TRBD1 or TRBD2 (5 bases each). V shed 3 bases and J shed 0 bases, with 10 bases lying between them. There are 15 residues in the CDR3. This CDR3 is CASSLGVSSTDTQYF. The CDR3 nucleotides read TGTGCCAGCAGTTTGGGGGTCAGTAGCACAGATACGCAGTATTTT.

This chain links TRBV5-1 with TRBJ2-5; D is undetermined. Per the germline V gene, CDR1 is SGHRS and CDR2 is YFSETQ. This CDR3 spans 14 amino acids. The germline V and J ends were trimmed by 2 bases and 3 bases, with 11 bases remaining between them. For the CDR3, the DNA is TGCGCCAGCAGCTTCTCTAGACCCGAAGAGACCCAGTACTTC. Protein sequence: CASSFSRPEETQYF.

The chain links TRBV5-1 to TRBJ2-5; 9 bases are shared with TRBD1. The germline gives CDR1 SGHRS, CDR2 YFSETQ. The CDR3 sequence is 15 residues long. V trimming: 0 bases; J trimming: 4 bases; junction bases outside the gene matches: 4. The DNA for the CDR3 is TGCGCCAGCAGCTTGGGGGGGACAGGGAGAGAGACCCAGTACTTC. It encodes CASSLGGTGRETQYF.

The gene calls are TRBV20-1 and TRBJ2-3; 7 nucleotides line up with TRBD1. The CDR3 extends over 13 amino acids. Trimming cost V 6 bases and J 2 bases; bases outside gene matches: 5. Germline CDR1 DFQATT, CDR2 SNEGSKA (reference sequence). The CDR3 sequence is CSALTGPTDTQYF. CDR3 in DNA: TGCAGTGCGTTGACAGGGCCCACAGATACGCAGTATTTT.

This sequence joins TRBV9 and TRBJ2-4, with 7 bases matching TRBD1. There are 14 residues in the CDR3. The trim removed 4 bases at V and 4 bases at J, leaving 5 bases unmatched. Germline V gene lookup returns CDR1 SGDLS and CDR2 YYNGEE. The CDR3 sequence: CASSPRGQKNIQYF. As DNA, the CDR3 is TGTGCCAGCAGCCCCCGGGGACAGAAAAACATTCAGTACTTC.

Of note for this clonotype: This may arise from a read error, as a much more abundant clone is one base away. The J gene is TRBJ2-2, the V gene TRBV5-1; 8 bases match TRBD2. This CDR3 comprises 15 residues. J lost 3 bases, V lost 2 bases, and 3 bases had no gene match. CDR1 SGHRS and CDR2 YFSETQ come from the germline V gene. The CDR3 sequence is CASSLSLADTGELFF. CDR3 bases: TGCGCCAGCAGCTTATCACTAGCGGACACCGGGGAGCTGTTTTTT.